The 20 T cell receptor beta chains in this list originate from one sample, sequenced in a study of blood T cell repertoires in COVID-19. Method: immunoSEQ multiplex PCR; TCRdb's copy keeps in-frame clones and lacks some. The sample includes roughly 95,000 clones, almost 85% of them seen just once. Sequencing input: peripheral blood. These receptors originate from a man aged 50 to 59 with active or convalescent COVID-19.

The V gene is TRBV14, the J gene TRBJ1-2, with TRBD1 matching over 8 bases. The CDR3 spans 18 residues. Unmatched junction bases numbered 14, after V lost 1 base and J lost 4 bases. CDR1 and CDR2 (germline): SGHDN, FVKESK. The CDR3 loop reads CASSQGTRQGLRGYGYTF. DNA for the CDR3: TGTGCCAGCAGCCAAGGGACCCGACAGGGGCTGAGGGGCTATGGCTACACCTTC.

The chain employs TRBV7-2 and TRBJ2-7; 9 bases match TRBD2. Germline V lookup: CDR1 SGHTA, CDR2 FQGNSA. J was trimmed by 2 bases and V by 5 bases; bases with no gene match: 4. This CDR3 is built from 14 residues. In DNA, the CDR3 is TGTGCCAGCAGCATGGGACTAGCCCCCTACGAGCAGTACTTC. It codes for CASSMGLAPYEQYF.

The chain carries TRBV2 and TRBJ2-2; D may be TRBD1 (6 bases). Trimming cost V 7 bases and J 4 bases, with 13 bases left between them. The CDR3 spans 14 residues. CDR1 and CDR2 (germline): SNHLY, FYNNEI. The CDR3 here is CASKISRGTGELFF. The CDR3 nucleotides read TGTGCCAGCAAGATTTCCAGGGGCACCGGGGAGCTGTTTTTT.

This rearrangement joins TRBV19 to TRBJ1-5; 7 nucleotides align to TRBD1. Germline V gene sequence: CDR1 LNHDA, CDR2 SQIVND (reference sequence). With V trimmed by 2 bases and J by 7 bases, 2 bases remained unmatched. The CDR3 extends over 13 amino acids. DNA of the CDR3: TGTGCCAGTAGTATACAGGGGGAACAGCCCCAGCATTTT. This translates into CASSIQGEQPQHF.

The V and J genes are TRBV19 and TRBJ1-1; TRBD1 aligns across 10 bases. The CDR3 loop spans 14 amino acids. Per the germline V gene, CDR1 is LNHDA and CDR2 is SQIVND (reference sequence). V gave up 5 bases and J gave up 1 base; unmatched junction bases: 1. The CDR3 sequence is CASSRTGGNTEAFF. In nucleotides, the CDR3 is TGTGCCAGTAGTCGGACAGGGGGGAACACTGAAGCTTTCTTT.

Details on this clone: One junction end does not reproduce the germline sequence, and a read error may be involved. The rearrangement uses TRBV19 and TRBJ2-4, with D tentatively TRBD2 (5 bases). The germline CDR1 and CDR2 sequences are LNHDA and SQIVND (reference sequence). This CDR3 region has 11 residues. This CDR3 reads CASSKGLSKSF. CDR3 DNA sequence: TGTGCCAGTAGTAAAGGACTGTCTAAGTCCTTC.

CDR3 nucleotide sequence: TGTGCCAGCTCACCACCGGGGGGCACCGGGGAGCTGTTTTTT. As protein: CASSPPGGTGELFF. The chain has TRBV18 and TRBJ2-2, with D possibly matching TRBD2 (6 bases). Trimming pared 0 bases from V and 4 bases from J, leaving 6 bases between. The CDR3 is 14 residues long. Germline lookup yields CDR1 KGHSH and CDR2 LQKENI.

V and J are TRBV18 and TRBJ1-2, with 10 bases lining up with TRBD1. Trimming at V came to 0 bases and at J to 2 bases, leaving 0 bases not matched to a gene. CDR3 length: 15 residues. Germline V lookup: CDR1 KGHSH, CDR2 LQKENI. The CDR3 reads CASSPPDRGNYGYTF. DNA for the CDR3: TGTGCCAGCTCACCACCGGACAGGGGGAACTATGGCTACACCTTC.

The rearrangement joins TRBV29-1 to TRBJ2-1; D gene ambiguous. The CDR3 spans 12 residues. The V gene lost 3 bases and the J gene lost 8 bases, with 11 bases spanning the gap. CDR1 is SQVTM, CDR2 ANQGSEA, per germline. CDR3 bases: TGCAGCGTTGATCGGTCCGGTGATGAGCAGTTCTTC. It is translated as CSVDRSGDEQFF.

This clone has a handful of counts. V is TRBV12-2 and J is TRBJ1-6; TRBD1 was called by the table and not checked on the DNA. TRBV12-2 corresponds to a pseudogene. The CDR3 spans 16 residues. CDR3 residues: CASRLPRTDLNSPLHF. CDR3 nucleotides: TGTGCAAGTCGCTTACCGAGGACAGACCTTAATTCACCCCTCCACTTT.

This clone was picked up a small number of times. The V and J genes are TRBV18 and TRBJ2-1; no clear D. The ends were cut back, 0 bases at V and 6 bases at J, with 6 bases in the middle. CDR3 size: 13 residues. Germline V gene lookup returns CDR1 KGHSH and CDR2 LQKENI. CDR3 region: CASSPPESNEQFF. CDR3 DNA: TGTGCCAGCTCACCACCGGAGTCCAATGAGCAGTTCTTC. The whole variable domain, remainder taken from reference TRBV18 and TRBJ2-1, is NAGVMQNPRHLVRRRGQEARLRCSPMKGHSHVYWYRQLPEEGLKFMVYLQKENIIDESGMPKERFSAEFPKEGPSILRIQQVVRGDSAAYFCASSPPESNEQFFGPGTRLTVL.

The CDR3 loop reads CASSLRTGTGNTIYF. CDR3 DNA sequence: TGCGCCAGCAGCCTTCGGACAGGCACTGGAAACACCATATATTTT. This chain uses TRBV4-1 with TRBJ1-3; 7 bases are a match to TRBD1. The CDR3 runs to 15 residues. Per germline, CDR1 MGHRA and CDR2 YSYEKL. The V and J ends lost 4 bases and 2 bases, in that order; junction bases with no gene match: 5.

This chain connects TRBV9 to TRBJ2-2; 8 nucleotides align to TRBD1. From germline, CDR1 is SGDLS and CDR2 YYNGEE. V lost 3 bases, J lost 6 bases, and 1 base stayed unmatched. The CDR3 extends over 13 amino acids. The CDR3 coding sequence is TGTGCCAGCAGCGAGACAGGGGCCGGGGAGCTGTTTTTT. It codes for CASSETGAGELFF.

In the case of this clone: The junction and the germline gene differ at one end; a read error may be behind it. The rearrangement uses TRBV14 and TRBJ2-5, with 13 positions matching TRBD2. Germline lookup yields CDR1 SGHDN and CDR2 FVKESK. The CDR3 runs to 19 residues. CDR3 sequence: CASSKDRGLAGSREETQYF. The CDR3 DNA sequence: TGTGCCAGCAGCAAAGATCGGGGACTAGCGGGGTCTCGGGAAGAGACCCAGTACTTC. Using reference TRBV14 and TRBJ2-5 for the parts outside the CDR3, the full variable domain is EAGVTQFPSHSVIEKGQTVTLRCDPISGHDNLYWYRRVMGKEIKFLLHFVKESKQDESGMPNNRFLAERTGGTYSTLKVQPAELEDSGVYFCASSKDRGLAGSREETQYFGPGTRLLVL.

The J gene is TRBJ1-2, the V gene TRBV12-3 or TRBV12-4; a possible D gene is TRBD1 (6 bases). CDR3 length: 13 amino acids. The V gene lost 7 bases and the J gene lost 6 bases, with 15 bases spanning the gap. The CDR3 sequence: CASKRQDRDGYTF. The DNA for the CDR3 is TGTGCCAGCAAGCGACAGGATCGAGATGGCTACACCTTC.

The gene calls are TRBV12-3 or TRBV12-4 and TRBJ2-7, with no clear D. Trimming removed 6 bases from V and 1 base from J, with 7 bases in between. The CDR3 length is 12 residues. The CDR3 here is CASRSSSYEQYF. The DNA of the CDR3 is TGTGCCAGCAGGAGCTCTTCCTACGAGCAGTACTTC.

This chain joins TRBV3-1 (or the pseudogene TRBV3-2) and TRBJ2-5; the match to TRBD2 covers 11 bases. CDR3 size: 12 residues. CDR1 is LGHDT and CDR2 is YNNKEL in the germline V gene (reference sequence). DNA of the CDR3: TGTGCTAGCGGGGGGGCAGGGGAGACCCAGTACTTC. Amino acids: CASGGAGETQYF.

The chain employs TRBV19 and TRBJ1-2; 9 nucleotides match TRBD1. Losses at the gene ends were 5 bases for V and 7 bases for J; bases not matched to a gene: 11. The CDR3 covers 15 residues. The germline V gene encodes CDR1 LNHDA and CDR2 SQIVND (reference sequence). The CDR3 reads CASSDPGQGLFGYTF. The CDR3 nucleotides read TGTGCCAGTAGTGATCCGGGACAGGGCTTATTTGGCTACACCTTC.

This sequence joins TRBV7-4 and TRBJ1-5; 8 nucleotides line up with TRBD1. CDR1 and CDR2 from the germline V gene are SGHVT and SQSDAQ. Trimming removed 5 bases from V and 6 bases from J; junction bases left unmatched: 9. The CDR3 runs 15 residues. This CDR3 is CASSTRDRPSQPQHF. The DNA for the CDR3 is TGTGCCAGCAGCACCCGGGACAGGCCCAGTCAGCCCCAGCATTTT.

The genes are TRBV4-1 and TRBJ1-1, with TRBD1 as a possible D gene (6 bases). Per the germline V gene, CDR1 is MGHRA and CDR2 is YSYEKL. Trimming took 4 bases from V and 1 from J, leaving 7 bases between them. This CDR3 has 13 residues. CDR3 residues: CASSLRGNTEAFF. As DNA, the CDR3 is TGCGCCAGCAGCCTCAGGGGGAACACTGAAGCTTTCTTT.